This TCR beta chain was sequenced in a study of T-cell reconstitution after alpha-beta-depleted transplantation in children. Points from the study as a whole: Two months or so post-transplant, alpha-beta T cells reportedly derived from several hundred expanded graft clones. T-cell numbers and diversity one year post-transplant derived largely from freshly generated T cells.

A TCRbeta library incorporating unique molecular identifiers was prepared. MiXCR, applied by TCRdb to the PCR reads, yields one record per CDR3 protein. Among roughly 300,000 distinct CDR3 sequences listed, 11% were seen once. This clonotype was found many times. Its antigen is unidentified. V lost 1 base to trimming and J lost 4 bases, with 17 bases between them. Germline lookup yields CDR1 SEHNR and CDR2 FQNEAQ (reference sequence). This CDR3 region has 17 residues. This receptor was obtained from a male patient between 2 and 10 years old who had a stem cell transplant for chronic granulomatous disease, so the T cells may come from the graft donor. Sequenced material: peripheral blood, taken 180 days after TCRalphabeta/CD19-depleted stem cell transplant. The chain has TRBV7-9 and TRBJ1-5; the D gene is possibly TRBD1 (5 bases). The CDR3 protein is CASSLGWSGTENQPQHF. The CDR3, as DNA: TGTGCCAGCAGCTTAGGCTGGTCCGGGACGGAGAATCAGCCCCAGCATTTT.